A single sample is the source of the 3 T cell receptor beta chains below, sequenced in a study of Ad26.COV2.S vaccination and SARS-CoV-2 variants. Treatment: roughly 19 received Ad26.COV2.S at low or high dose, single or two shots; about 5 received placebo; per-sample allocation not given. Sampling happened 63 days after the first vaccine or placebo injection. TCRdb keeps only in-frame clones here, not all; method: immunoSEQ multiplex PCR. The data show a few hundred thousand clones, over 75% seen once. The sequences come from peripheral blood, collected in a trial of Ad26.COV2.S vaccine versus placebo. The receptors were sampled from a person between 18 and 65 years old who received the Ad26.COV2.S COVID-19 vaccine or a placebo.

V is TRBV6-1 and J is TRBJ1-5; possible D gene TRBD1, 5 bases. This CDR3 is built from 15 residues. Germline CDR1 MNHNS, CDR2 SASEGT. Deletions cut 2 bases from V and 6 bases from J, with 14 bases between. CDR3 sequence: CASSERGQGTQPQHF. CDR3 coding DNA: TGTGCCAGCAGTGAAAGGGGTCAGGGTACTCAGCCCCAGCATTTT.

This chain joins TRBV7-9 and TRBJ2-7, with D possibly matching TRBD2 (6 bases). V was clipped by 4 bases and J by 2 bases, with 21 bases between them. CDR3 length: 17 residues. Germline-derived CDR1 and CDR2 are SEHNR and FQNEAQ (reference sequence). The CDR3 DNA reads TGTGCCAGCAGCTCGCAACTGGGGACGAGACTAGCCTACGAGCAGTACTTC. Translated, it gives CASSSQLGTRLAYEQYF.

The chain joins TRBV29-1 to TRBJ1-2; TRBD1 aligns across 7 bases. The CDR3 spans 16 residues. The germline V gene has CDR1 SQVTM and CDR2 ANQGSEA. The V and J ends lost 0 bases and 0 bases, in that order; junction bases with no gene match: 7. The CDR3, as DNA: TGCAGCGTTGAAGATGGGGACAGTGTGGCTAACTATGGCTACACCTTC. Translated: CSVEDGDSVANYGYTF.